This T cell receptor beta chain was retrieved from a study of blood T cells in healthy people across ages. Overall study results and limits: The percentage of naive T cells correlated strongly with TCR beta diversity.

This CDR3 contains 15 residues. V lost 7 bases and J 3 bases, leaving 13 bases between the germline ends. Germline lookup yields CDR1 SEHNR and CDR2 FQNEAQ (reference sequence). As regards this clonotype: Its antigen remains unknown.

With a J-beta primer mix and a sample-barcoded 5' primer, a second PCR ran 7 to 11 cycles. Template switching added a 12-random-nucleotide identifier to every cDNA molecule. There were at least 3 million CDR3-containing paired-end reads obtained from each sample. TCRdb re-derived calls from the 5' RACE reads in MiXCR, one entry per CDR3 protein. This sample has roughly 700,000 distinct CDR3 sequences; approximately 25% occur once, and the top ten carry more than 8%. This sample was also put to use in a study of T cells of mothers and their children. In that study: Regardless of relatedness, pairs show thymic selection shaping TCR recombination output in a similar manner.

The chain recombines TRBV7-9 with TRBJ2-6; possibly TRBD2 for D (5 bases). This receptor was identified in a boy younger than 18 in good health. Specimen: blood. CDR3 region: CASKDGMDGANVLTF. The DNA of the CDR3 is TGTGCCAGCAAGGACGGGATGGATGGGGCCAACGTCCTGACTTTC.